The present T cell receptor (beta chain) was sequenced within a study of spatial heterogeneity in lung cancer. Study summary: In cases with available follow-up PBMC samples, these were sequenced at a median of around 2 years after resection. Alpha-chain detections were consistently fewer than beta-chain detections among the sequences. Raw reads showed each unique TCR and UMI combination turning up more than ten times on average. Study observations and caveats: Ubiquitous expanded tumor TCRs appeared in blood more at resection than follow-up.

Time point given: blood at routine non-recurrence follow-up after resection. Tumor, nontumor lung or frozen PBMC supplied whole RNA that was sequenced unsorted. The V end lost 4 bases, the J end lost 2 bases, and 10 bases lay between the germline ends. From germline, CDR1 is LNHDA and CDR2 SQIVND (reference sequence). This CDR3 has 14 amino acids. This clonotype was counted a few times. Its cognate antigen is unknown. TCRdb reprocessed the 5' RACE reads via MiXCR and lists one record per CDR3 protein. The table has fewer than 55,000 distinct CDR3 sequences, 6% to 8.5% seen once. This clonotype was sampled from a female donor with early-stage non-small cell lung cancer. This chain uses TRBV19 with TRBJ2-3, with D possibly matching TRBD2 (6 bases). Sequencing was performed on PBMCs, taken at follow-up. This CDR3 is CASSRAGHTDTQYF. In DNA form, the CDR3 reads TGTGCCAGTAGTAGAGCGGGCCACACAGATACGCAGTATTTT.